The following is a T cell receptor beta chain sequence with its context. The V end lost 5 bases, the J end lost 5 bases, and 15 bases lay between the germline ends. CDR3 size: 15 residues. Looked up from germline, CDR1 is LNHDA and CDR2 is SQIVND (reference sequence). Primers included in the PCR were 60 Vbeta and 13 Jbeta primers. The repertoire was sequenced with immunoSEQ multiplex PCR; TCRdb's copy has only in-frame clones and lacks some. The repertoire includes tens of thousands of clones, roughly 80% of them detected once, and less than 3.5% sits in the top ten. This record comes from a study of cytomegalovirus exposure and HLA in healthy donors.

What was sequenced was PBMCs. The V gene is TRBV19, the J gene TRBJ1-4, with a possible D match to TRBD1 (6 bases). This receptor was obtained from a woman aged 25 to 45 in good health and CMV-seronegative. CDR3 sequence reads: CASSPRTEPNEKLFF. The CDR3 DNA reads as TGTGCCAGTAGTCCCAGGACAGAACCAAATGAAAAACTGTTTTTT.